This T cell receptor (beta chain) was obtained from a study of T-cell reconstitution after alpha-beta-depleted transplantation in children. Unique molecular identifiers were used to barcode this TCRbeta library. One entry per CDR3 protein, called by TCRdb with MiXCR from the PCR reads. Of approximately 510,000 distinct CDR3 sequences in the sample, about 18% were seen once. This specimen consisted of PBMCs from the stem cell graft donor, obtained from the stem cell graft. The receptor comes from a human donor who donated a stem cell graft to a child with acute lymphoblastic leukemia.

As DNA, the CDR3 is TGTGCCAGCGGCCACAGGGGCTATGGCTACACCTTC. It codes for CASGHRGYGYTF. This chain connects TRBV7-9 to TRBJ1-2, with 7 nucleotides matching TRBD1. This CDR3 region has 12 residues. V was clipped by 8 bases and J by 4 bases; unmatched bases: 4. CDR1 and CDR2 (germline): SEHNR, FQNEAQ (reference sequence).